The T cell receptor (beta chain) under discussion was sequenced for a study of T cells in Graves' hyperthyroidism and ophthalmopathy. Overall study context: Peripheral blood was taken when the disease was first diagnosed, before any treatment began.

Overall study findings and caveats: The model foresaw ophthalmopathy a median around 6 months prior to onset.

This CDR3 spans 14 amino acids. Trimming shortened V by 0 bases and J by 6 bases, and 12 bases separated the two germline ends. Researchers took RNA transcripts and amplified the TCR beta CDR3 regions from them. TCR CDR3 underwent first-round RT-PCR with the HTBI primer set. MiXCR, applied by TCRdb to the multiplex PCR reads, yields one record per CDR3 protein. The sample shows about 520,000 distinct CDR3 sequences, approximately 25% of them seen only once. A word on this clonotype: Its specificity is not known.

Each diagnosis was grounded in clinical symptoms, serum thyroxine and TRAb, thyroid ultrasound, and orbital computed tomography. This receptor was obtained from a woman aged 30 to 39 with Graves' ophthalmopathy. This chain connects TRBV12-3 or TRBV12-4 to TRBJ2-7, with D possibly matching TRBD2 (5 bases). Sequenced: blood. Written as DNA, the CDR3 is TGTGCCAGCAGTTTAGCCGGGAATGGGTCCGAGCAGTACTTC. The encoded protein is CASSLAGNGSEQYF.